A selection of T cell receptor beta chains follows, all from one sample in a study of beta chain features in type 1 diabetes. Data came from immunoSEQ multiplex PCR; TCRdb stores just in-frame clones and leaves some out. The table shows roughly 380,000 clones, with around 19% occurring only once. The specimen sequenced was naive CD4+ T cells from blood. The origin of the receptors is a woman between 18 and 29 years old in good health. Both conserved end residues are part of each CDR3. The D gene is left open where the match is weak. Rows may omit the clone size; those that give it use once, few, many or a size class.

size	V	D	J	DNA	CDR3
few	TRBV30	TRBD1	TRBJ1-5	TGTGCCTGGAGTCGCTTGGACAGGGCGGGTCAGCCCCAGCATTTT	CAWSRLDRAGQPQHF
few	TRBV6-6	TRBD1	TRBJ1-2	TGTGCCAGCACCTTACAGGGGAACGGCTACACCTTC	CASTLQGNGYTF
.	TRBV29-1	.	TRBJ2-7	TGCAGCGTTGTCGGCAGGGAATCTAGAGAGCAGTACTTC	CSVVGRESREQYF
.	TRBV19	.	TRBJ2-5	TGTGCCAGTAGTATAACCAGCCAAGAGACCCAGTACTTC	CASSITSQETQYF
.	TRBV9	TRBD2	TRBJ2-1	TGTGCCAGCAGCTCCGAAGCGGGGGTGCTTCTCTTC	CASSSEAGVLLF
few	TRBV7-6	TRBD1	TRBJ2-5	TGTGCCAGCAGCTCCTACAGGGGGGAGACCCAGTACTTC	CASSSYRGETQYF
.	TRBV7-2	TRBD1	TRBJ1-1	TGTGCCAGCAGCTTAGGGGCCAGGGGGCGCAACACTGAAGCTTTCTTT	CASSLGARGRNTEAFF
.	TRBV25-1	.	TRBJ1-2	TGTGCCAGCAGTGAACGAGGCCTCTATGGCTACACCTTC	CASSERGLYGYTF
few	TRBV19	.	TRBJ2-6	TGTGCCAGTAGTAGCCCCAGAAGCTCTGGGGCCAACGTCCTGACTTTC	CASSSPRSSGANVLTF
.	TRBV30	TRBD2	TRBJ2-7	TGTGCCTGGACCCGGGGAGGGTACGAGCAGTACTTC	CAWTRGGYEQYF
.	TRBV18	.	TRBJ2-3	TGTGCCAGCTCAAGCGGGCTGAGCACAGATACGCAGTATTTT	CASSSGLSTDTQYF
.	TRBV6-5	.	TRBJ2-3	TGTGCCAGCAGCCGGACTGTCAGGGATACGCAGTATTTT	CASSRTVRDTQYF